The present entry profiles one T cell receptor (beta chain) with its context. Its specificity is not known. The source of the sample is a study of T cell responses to AZD1222 COVID-19 vaccine. In germline, CDR1 is LGHDT, CDR2 YNNKEL (reference sequence). The length of the CDR3 is 12 residues. The ends were cut back, 5 bases at V and 3 bases at J, with 8 bases in the middle. Assay: immunoSEQ multiplex PCR; the TCRdb copy retains only in-frame clones and omits some. The profile shows about 130,000 clones, around 84% of them singletons. Study results and caveats: A mostly white British donor set with more females was recruited, and clonal diversity was possibly underestimated. Seropositive AZD1222 recipients at baseline numbered only 5 to 7.

J is TRBJ2-7 and V is TRBV3-1 (or the pseudogene TRBV3-2); D is uncertain. The sequences come from peripheral blood, collected on day 0 of AZD1222 vaccination. The clonotype originates from an adult in good health. The CDR3 coding sequence is TGTGCCAGCAGCAGGGCTAACTACGAGCAGTACTTC. It codes for CASSRANYEQYF.